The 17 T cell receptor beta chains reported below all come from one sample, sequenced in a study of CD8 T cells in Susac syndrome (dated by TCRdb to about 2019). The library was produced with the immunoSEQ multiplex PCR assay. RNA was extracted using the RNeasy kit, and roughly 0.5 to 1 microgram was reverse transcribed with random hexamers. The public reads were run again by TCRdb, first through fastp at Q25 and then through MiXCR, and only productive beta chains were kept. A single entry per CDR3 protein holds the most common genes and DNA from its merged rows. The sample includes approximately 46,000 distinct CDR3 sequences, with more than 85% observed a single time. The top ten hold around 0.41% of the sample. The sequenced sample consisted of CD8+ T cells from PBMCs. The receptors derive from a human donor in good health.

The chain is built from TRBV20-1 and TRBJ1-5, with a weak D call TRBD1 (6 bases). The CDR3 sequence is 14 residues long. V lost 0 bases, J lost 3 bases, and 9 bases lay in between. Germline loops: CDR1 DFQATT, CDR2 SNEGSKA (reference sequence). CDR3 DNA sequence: TGCAGTGCTAGAGACAGGGGCCCCAATCAGCCCCAGCATTTT. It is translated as CSARDRGPNQPQHF.

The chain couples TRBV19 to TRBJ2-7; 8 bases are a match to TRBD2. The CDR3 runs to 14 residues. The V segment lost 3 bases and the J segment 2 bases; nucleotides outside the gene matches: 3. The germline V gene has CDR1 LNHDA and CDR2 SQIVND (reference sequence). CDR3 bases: TGTGCCAGTAGTATGAGCGGGGGAACCTACGAGCAGTACTTC. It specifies CASSMSGGTYEQYF.

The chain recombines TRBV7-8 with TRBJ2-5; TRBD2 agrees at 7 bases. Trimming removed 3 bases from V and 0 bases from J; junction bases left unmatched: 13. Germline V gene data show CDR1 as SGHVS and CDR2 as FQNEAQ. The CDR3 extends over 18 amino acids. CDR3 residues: CASSFPREPTTHQETQYF. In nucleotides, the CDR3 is TGTGCCAGCAGCTTCCCGCGGGAGCCAACGACCCACCAAGAGACCCAGTACTTC.

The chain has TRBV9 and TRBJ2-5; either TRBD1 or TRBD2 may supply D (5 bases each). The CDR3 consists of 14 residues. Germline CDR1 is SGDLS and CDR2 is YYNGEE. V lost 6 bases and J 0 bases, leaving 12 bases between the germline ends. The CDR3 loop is CASNSGTNQETQYF. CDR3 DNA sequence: TGTGCCAGCAATTCGGGGACCAACCAAGAGACCCAGTACTTC. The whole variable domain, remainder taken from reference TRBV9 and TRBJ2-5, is DSGVTQTPKHLITATGQRVTLRCSPRSGDLSVYWYQQSLDQGLQFLIQYYNGEERAKGNILERFSAQQFPDLHSELNLSSLELGDSALYFCASNSGTNQETQYFGPGTRLLVL.

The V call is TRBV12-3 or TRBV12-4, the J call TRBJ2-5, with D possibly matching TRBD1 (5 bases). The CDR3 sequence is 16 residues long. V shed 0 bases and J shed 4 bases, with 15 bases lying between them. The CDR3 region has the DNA TGTGCCAGCAGTTTAGCTGGGGCCGAACTTCGAGAGACCCAGTACTTC. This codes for CASSLAGAELRETQYF.

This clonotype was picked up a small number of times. CDR3 nucleotides: TGTGCCAGTAGTCTACTACGGGAGGGGACTGAAGAGACCCAGTACTTC. It encodes CASSLLREGTEETQYF. This rearrangement joins TRBV19 to TRBJ2-5; 8 bases agree with TRBD2. CDR3 size: 16 residues. J gave up 3 bases and V 5 bases, and 11 bases lay outside the gene matches. Germline values: CDR1 LNHDA, CDR2 SQIVND (reference sequence).

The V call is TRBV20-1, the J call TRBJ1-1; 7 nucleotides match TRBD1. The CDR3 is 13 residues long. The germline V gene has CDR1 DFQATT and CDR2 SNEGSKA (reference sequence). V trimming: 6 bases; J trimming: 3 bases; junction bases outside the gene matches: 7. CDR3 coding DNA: TGCAGTGCGAGCCAGGGGGAGTACACTGAAGCTTTCTTT. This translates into CSASQGEYTEAFF.

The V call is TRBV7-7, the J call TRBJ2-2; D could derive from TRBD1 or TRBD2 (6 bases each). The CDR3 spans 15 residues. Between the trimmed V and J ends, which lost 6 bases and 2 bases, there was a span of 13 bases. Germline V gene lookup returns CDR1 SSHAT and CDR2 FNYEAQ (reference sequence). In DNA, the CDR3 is TGTGCCAGCAGTCCCCCGGGGGCCAACACCGGGGAGCTGTTTTTT. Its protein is CASSPPGANTGELFF.

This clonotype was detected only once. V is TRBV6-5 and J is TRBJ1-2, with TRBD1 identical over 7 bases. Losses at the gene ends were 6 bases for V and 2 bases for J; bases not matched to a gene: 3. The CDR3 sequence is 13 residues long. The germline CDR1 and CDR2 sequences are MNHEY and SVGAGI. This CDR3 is CASRQQGNYGYTF. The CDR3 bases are TGTGCCAGCAGGCAACAGGGGAACTATGGCTACACCTTC.

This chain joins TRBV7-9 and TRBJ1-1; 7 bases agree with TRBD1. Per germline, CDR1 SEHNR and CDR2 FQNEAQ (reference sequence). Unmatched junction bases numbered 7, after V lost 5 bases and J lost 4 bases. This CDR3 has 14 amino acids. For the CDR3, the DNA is TGTGCCAGCAGCGAACAGGGGATTGGCACTGAAGCTTTCTTT. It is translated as CASSEQGIGTEAFF.

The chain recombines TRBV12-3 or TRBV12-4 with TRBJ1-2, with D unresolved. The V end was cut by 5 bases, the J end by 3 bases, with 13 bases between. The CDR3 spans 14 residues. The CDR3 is CASSTSSVDYGYTF. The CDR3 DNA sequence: TGTGCCAGCAGTACAAGTTCGGTGGACTATGGCTACACCTTC.

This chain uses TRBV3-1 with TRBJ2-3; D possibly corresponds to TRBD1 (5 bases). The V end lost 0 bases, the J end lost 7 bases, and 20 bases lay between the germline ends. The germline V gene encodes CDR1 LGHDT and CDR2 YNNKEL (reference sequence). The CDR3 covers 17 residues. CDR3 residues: CASSQDMGQTAQNTQYF. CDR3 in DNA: TGTGCCAGCAGCCAAGATATGGGGCAGACAGCACAGAATACGCAGTATTTT.

The CDR3 DNA is TGTGCCAGCAGCTTCCCCACGAGGGGGCATTTCACCGGGGAGCTGTTTTTT. Protein sequence: CASSFPTRGHFTGELFF. The V call is TRBV7-9, the J call TRBJ2-2, with 7 bases identical to TRBD1. V dropped 3 bases and J dropped 4; count of bases not matched to a gene: 11. The CDR3 sequence is 17 residues long. Germline V gene sequence: CDR1 SEHNR, CDR2 FQNEAQ (reference sequence).

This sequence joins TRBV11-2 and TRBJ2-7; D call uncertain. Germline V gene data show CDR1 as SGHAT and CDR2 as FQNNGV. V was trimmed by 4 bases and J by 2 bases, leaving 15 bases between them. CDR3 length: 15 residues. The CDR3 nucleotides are TGTGCCAGCAGCTCCGTCCGTATAGGGACCTACGAGCAGTACTTC. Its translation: CASSSVRIGTYEQYF.

The CDR3 here is CASTSGHFNYNEQFF. CDR3 DNA: TGTGCCAGTACATCGGGTCACTTCAACTACAATGAGCAGTTCTTC. The chain is built from TRBV6-5 and TRBJ2-1, with D hard to call. CDR1 is MNHEY, CDR2 SVGAGI, per germline. This CDR3 contains 15 residues. V dropped 9 bases and J dropped 3 bases, with 18 bases sitting between them.

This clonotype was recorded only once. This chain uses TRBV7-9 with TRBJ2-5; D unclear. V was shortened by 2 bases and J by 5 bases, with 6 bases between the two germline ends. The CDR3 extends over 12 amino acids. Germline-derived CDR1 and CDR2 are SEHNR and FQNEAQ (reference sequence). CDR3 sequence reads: CASSLPWETQYF. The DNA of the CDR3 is TGTGCCAGCAGCTTACCTTGGGAGACCCAGTACTTC. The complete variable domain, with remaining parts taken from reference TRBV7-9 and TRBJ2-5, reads DTGVSQNPRHKITKRGQNVTFRCDPISEHNRLYWYRQTLGQGPEFLTYFQNEAQLEKSRLLSDRFSAERPKGSFSTLEIQRTEQGDSAMYLCASSLPWETQYFGPGTRLLVL.

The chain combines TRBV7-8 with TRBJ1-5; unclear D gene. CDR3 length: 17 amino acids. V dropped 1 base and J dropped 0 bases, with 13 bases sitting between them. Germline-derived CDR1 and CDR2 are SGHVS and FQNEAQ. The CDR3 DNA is TGTGCCAGCAGCTTAGGGACGAACCCATATAGCAATCAGCCCCAGCATTTT. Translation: CASSLGTNPYSNQPQHF.